The rows below give T cell receptor beta chains drawn from one sample of a study of T-cell reconstitution after alpha-beta-depleted transplantation in children. TCRdb re-called the PCR reads through MiXCR, storing one row per CDR3 protein. In the table there are around 960,000 distinct CDR3 sequences, 25% to 35% of which are singletons. The sequencing here drew on PBMCs, mostly from graft donor cells, taken 360 days after TCRalphabeta/CD19-depleted stem cell transplant. All receptors come from a boy in the first two years of life who had a stem cell transplant for SCID, so the T cells may come from the graft donor. Each CDR3 is given with its conserved first and last residue. A D gene is named only where the DNA matches it firmly. Clone size, where shown, is once, few, many, or a class for clones that have expanded.

>TRBD2|TRBV7-6|-|TRBJ2-2
TGTGCCAGCAGTACTAGCGGGGGATCCTCGGGGGAGCTGTTTTTT
CASSTSGGSSGELFF
>-|TRBV11-1|-|TRBJ2-2
TGTGCCAGCAACTTGGGCGGGGGCGCGGACACCGGGGAGCTGTTTTTT
CASNLGGGADTGELFF
>-|TRBV10-3|-|TRBJ2-5
TGTGCCACCTCGAACCAAGAGACCCAGTACTTC
CATSNQETQYF
>-|TRBV4-2|few|TRBJ2-7
TGTGCCAGCAGCCAAGAAGAGGGGGGGGCCGGTACCTACGAGCAGTACTTC
CASSQEEGGAGTYEQYF
>-|TRBV3-1|few|TRBJ1-2
TGTGCCAGCAGCCAAGCCGGAAACTATGGCTACACCTTC
CASSQAGNYGYTF
>-|TRBV24-1|-|TRBJ2-3
TGTGCCACCAGTGACCCCACTCTTGTAGATACGCAGTATTTT
CATSDPTLVDTQYF
>-|TRBV14|-|TRBJ1-1
TGTGCCAGCAGCCAAGGCGTAATCACTGAAGCTTTCTTT
CASSQGVITEAFF
>-|TRBV3-1|few|TRBJ2-3
TGTGCCAGCAGCCAACTCTCCTTCACAGATACGCAGTATTTT
CASSQLSFTDTQYF
>TRBD2|TRBV4-2|few|TRBJ2-1
TGTGCCAGCAGCCAAGATCGGCTAGCGGGGGACTACAATGAGCAGTTCTTC
CASSQDRLAGDYNEQFF
>-|TRBV12-3/TRBV12-4|few|TRBJ1-5
TGTGCCAGCAGCCCCTCGTGGCCCCATGACAATCAGCCCCAGCATTTT
CASSPSWPHDNQPQHF
>TRBD2|TRBV28|-|TRBJ2-3
TGTGCCAGCAGGCTGGGACTAGCGGGGACTAGCACAGATACGCAGTATTTT
CASRLGLAGTSTDTQYF
>-|TRBV9|-|TRBJ2-2
TGTGCCAGCAGCGTAGATCTCCCCGGGGAGCTGTTTTTT
CASSVDLPGELFF
>-|TRBV6-1|-|TRBJ1-6
TGTGCCAGCAGTGAAGATCGGCAGGTCCTCAATTCACCCCTCCACTTT
CASSEDRQVLNSPLHF
>-|TRBV12-3/TRBV12-4|-|TRBJ2-4
TGTGCCAGCAGTTTAGTTGGCCAGTTTATTAACATTCAGTACTTC
CASSLVGQFINIQYF
>TRBD1|TRBV10-3|few|TRBJ2-1
TGTGCCACCTCCACAGGGGGCCTATTAGTGGATGAGCAGTTCTTC
CATSTGGLLVDEQFF
>-|TRBV10-3|many|TRBJ2-3
TGTGCCAGCGGTGGGGTCTATGCAGATACGCAGTATTTT
CASGGVYADTQYF
>-|TRBV28|-|TRBJ2-1
TGTGCCAGCGTACTAAGGGATGAGCAGTTCTTC
CASVLRDEQFF
>TRBD1|TRBV12-3/TRBV12-4|-|TRBJ2-6
TGTGCCAGCAGCCCCGTCCAGGGGGCGCACGGGGCCAACGTCCTGACTTTC
CASSPVQGAHGANVLTF
>-|TRBV28|-|TRBJ1-1
TGTGCCAGCAGTTCCCTCGACAGGTTTGAAGCTTTCTTT
CASSSLDRFEAFF
>TRBD1|TRBV27|many|TRBJ1-6
TGTGCCAGCAGTAAGGGACAGATTAATTCACCCCTCCACTTT
CASSKGQINSPLHF
>-|TRBV3-1|-|TRBJ1-2
TGTGCCAGCAGCCCCCTGGCTTGGCGAGGCTACACCTTC
CASSPLAWRGYTF
>TRBD1|TRBV20-1|-|TRBJ2-1
TGCAGTGCTTACGGACAGGGCATGAATGAGCAGTTCTTC
CSAYGQGMNEQFF
>-|TRBV4-2|-|TRBJ2-2
TGTGCCAGCAGCTTACAGGGCGGCCTGAACACCGGGGAGCTGTTTTTT
CASSLQGGLNTGELFF
>-|TRBV30|few|TRBJ2-2
TGTGCCTGGAGTGTAGGGGGCACCGGGGAGCTGTTTTTT
CAWSVGGTGELFF
>-|TRBV5-6|-|TRBJ2-3
TGTGCCAGCAGCTTGGTTCAGGGAGGCACAGATACGCAGTATTTT
CASSLVQGGTDTQYF
>-|TRBV5-1|-|TRBJ1-2
TGCGCCAGCAGTCAGACAGAGTTGGGGTATGGCTACACCTTC
CASSQTELGYGYTF
>-|TRBV4-2|once|TRBJ1-6
TGTGCCAGCAGCCAAGAACCTAGGTTACCCCTCCACTTT
CASSQEPRLPLHF
>TRBD2|TRBV27|-|TRBJ2-5
TGTGCCAGCAGTCCTGGACTAGCCTACCTTCAAGAGACCCAGTACTTC
CASSPGLAYLQETQYF
>TRBD2|TRBV10-2|-|TRBJ2-5
TGCGCCAGCAGTGACGGCGGGGGGGTGTTCGGGGAGACCCAGTACTTC
CASSDGGGVFGETQYF
>-|TRBV20-1|-|TRBJ2-1
TGCAGTGCTAGAGGGCCCAGCGCGGGGAGCTACAATGAGCAGTTCTTC
CSARGPSAGSYNEQFF
>-|TRBV10-1|-|TRBJ1-2
TGCGCCAGCACTACAGGGCACTATGGCTACACCTTC
CASTTGHYGYTF
>TRBD2|TRBV30|-|TRBJ2-1
TGTGCCTGGAGGTGGGGCGGGGGGCCAAACAATGAGCAGTTCTTC
CAWRWGGGPNNEQFF
>TRBD1|TRBV20-1|-|TRBJ1-1
TGCAGTGCTAGACTCAGGGGGAGGAACACTGAAGCTTTCTTT
CSARLRGRNTEAFF
>TRBD1|TRBV20-1|few|TRBJ1-5
TGCAGTGCTAGAGATTCGGGACAGCTAGCCCAGCATTTT
CSARDSGQLAQHF
>-|TRBV24-1|-|TRBJ1-1
TGTGCCACCAGTGATCTAGGCCAGGAAAAGAACACTGAAGCTTTCTTT
CATSDLGQEKNTEAFF
>-|TRBV6-5|few|TRBJ1-1
TGTGCCAGCAGTTACGCCACCGGGCGGACTGAAGCTTTCTTT
CASSYATGRTEAFF
>TRBD1|TRBV7-2|-|TRBJ2-3
TGTGCCAGCCCCCCCGGGACAGGGGCGAGGGATACGCAGTATTTT
CASPPGTGARDTQYF
>-|TRBV27|-|TRBJ2-3
TGTGCCAGCAGTTTTTCGCGGGGCCTGAGCACAGATACGCAGTATTTT
CASSFSRGLSTDTQYF
>TRBD2|TRBV4-2|few|TRBJ2-3
TGTGCCAGCAGCCGACAAGACCGACTAGCGGGGATGGCAGATACGCAGTATTTT
CASSRQDRLAGMADTQYF
>-|TRBV6-5|-|TRBJ2-1
TGTGCCAGCAGTTACTCTAAGGGGGGGCTGGGATACAATGAGCAGTTCTTC
CASSYSKGGLGYNEQFF
>-|TRBV7-2|many|TRBJ1-1
TGCGCCAGCAGCTTGCTAGGCATGAACACTGAAGCTTTCTTT
CASSLLGMNTEAFF
>TRBD1|TRBV9|-|TRBJ1-1
TGTGCCAGCAGCCCGTGGGGGGGACAGAGTGAAGTTTTCTTT
CASSPWGGQSEVFF
>-|TRBV11-1|-|TRBJ2-1
TGTGCCAGCAGCTTTTGGGGGGACCGGGACAGATCCTACAATGAGCAGTTCTTC
CASSFWGDRDRSYNEQFF
>-|TRBV29-1|-|TRBJ2-1
TGCAGCGTTGTGGGCAGGGCTTACAATGAGCAGTTCTTC
CSVVGRAYNEQFF
>TRBD1|TRBV29-1|-|TRBJ2-1
TGCAGCGTTGTACAGGGGATCTCCTACAATGAGCAGTTCTTC
CSVVQGISYNEQFF
>-|TRBV4-3|many|TRBJ2-7
TGCGCCAGCAGCCAAATGACAGGCGGCTCCTACGAGCAGTACTTC
CASSQMTGGSYEQYF
>-|TRBV20-1|once|TRBJ2-1
TGCTGTGCTAGGGGCCAGGGGGGCCCGGTCGGTGCGTATGAGCAGTTCTTC
CCARGQGGPVGAYEQFF
>-|TRBV24-1|few|TRBJ2-3
TGTGCCACCAGTGGGGGTCATACGCAGTATTTT
CATSGGHTQYF
>-|TRBV20-1|many|TRBJ2-5
TGCAGTGCTAGAACCCCGGGGGCACGGGAGACCCAGTACTTC
CSARTPGARETQYF
>-|TRBV20-1|-|TRBJ1-1
TGCAGTGCTAGAGTCACCGCCAAGGGAGACACTGAAGCTTTCTTT
CSARVTAKGDTEAFF
>-|TRBV15|-|TRBJ1-1
TGTGCCACCAGCAGTACCAGGGTCAGCACTGAAGCTTTCTTT
CATSSTRVSTEAFF
>-|TRBV4-1|-|TRBJ2-7
TGCGCCAGCAGCCGAAAGGACGCGGCATGGCCCGACTCCTACGAGCAGTACTTC
CASSRKDAAWPDSYEQYF
>TRBD1|TRBV12-3/TRBV12-4|-|TRBJ1-1
TGTGCCAGCAGTTTAGGGGCAGGGGGTTACACTGAAGCTTTCTTT
CASSLGAGGYTEAFF
>-|TRBV5-1|few|TRBJ2-7
TGCGCCAGCAGCGTGAGGGGTGACGAGCAGTACTTC
CASSVRGDEQYF
>TRBD1|TRBV28|once|TRBJ2-5
TGTGCCAGCACTACCCCCGGGACAGGGCGAGAGACCCAGTACTTC
CASTTPGTGRETQYF